A single sample gave rise to the 27 T cell receptor beta chains below, sequenced in a study of OX40 agonist ivuxolimab in advanced cancers. The repertoire was sequenced with immunoSEQ multiplex PCR; TCRdb's copy has only in-frame clones and lacks some. The sample has approximately 89,000 clones, about 86% seen once. Specimen: CD4+ or CD8+ T cells sorted from blood, collected in a trial of the OX40 agonist ivuxolimab. The origin of the receptors is an adult with an advanced solid tumor such as melanoma, head and neck, liver or kidney cancer.

The chain links TRBV15 to TRBJ2-1; the D is unclear. Trimming stripped 2 bases from V and 4 bases from J, with 15 bases between. The CDR3 is 16 residues long. The germline V gene has CDR1 LNHNV and CDR2 YYDKDF (reference sequence). For the CDR3, the DNA is TGTGCCACCAGCAGACACCTGGGCCCGACGTACAATGAGCAGTTCTTC. Its translation: CATSRHLGPTYNEQFF.

V gene TRBV5-4 combines with J gene TRBJ2-2; TRBD1 might be the D (6 bases). Germline CDR1 and CDR2: SGHNT and YYREEE (reference sequence). The CDR3 is 14 residues long. V lost 4 bases to trimming and J lost 4 bases, with 11 bases between them. The CDR3 is CASSQGSGTGELFF. CDR3 sequence (DNA): TGTGCCAGCAGCCAGGGGAGTGGCACCGGGGAGCTGTTTTTT. Using reference TRBV5-4 and TRBJ2-2 for the parts outside the CDR3, the full variable domain is ETGVTQSPTHLIKTRGQQVTLRCSSQSGHNTVSWYQQALGQGPQFIFQYYREEENGRGNFPPRFSGLQFPNYSSELNVNALELDDSALYLCASSQGSGTGELFFGEGSRLTVL.

The chain combines TRBV6-5 with TRBJ1-1; D is possibly TRBD1 (5 bases). This CDR3 has 14 amino acids. Germline V CDR1 and CDR2: MNHEY, SVGAGI. Trimming removed 6 bases at V and 10 bases at J, with 21 bases between. CDR3 DNA sequence: TGTGCCAGCAGGCCGTCAGGAGGTACGAGGGGAGCTTTCTTT. It encodes CASRPSGGTRGAFF.

This clone appeared a few times. The chain has TRBV4-2 and TRBJ2-4; D is possibly TRBD2 (6 bases). The CDR3 covers 15 residues. CDR1 is LGHNA, CDR2 YNFKEQ, per germline. The V end was cut by 0 bases, the J end by 8 bases, with 14 bases between. This CDR3 reads CASSQEYGSEDIQYF. The CDR3 DNA sequence: TGTGCCAGCAGCCAAGAATACGGGAGCGAGGACATTCAGTACTTC.

In this sample, this clone turned up a few times. The genes are TRBV19 and TRBJ2-2; D call uncertain. Looked up from germline, CDR1 is LNHDA and CDR2 is SQIVND (reference sequence). V shed 7 bases and J shed 0 bases, with 9 bases lying between them. This CDR3 has 14 amino acids. The CDR3 DNA reads TGTGCCAGTAATGGGGTTGCGAACACCGGGGAGCTGTTTTTT. It translates to CASNGVANTGELFF.

The V and J genes are TRBV28 and TRBJ2-7; the D is unclear. The V end was cut by 4 bases, the J end by 0 bases, with 7 bases between. The CDR3 contains 13 residues. Germline V lookup: CDR1 MDHEN, CDR2 SYDVKM. The CDR3 nucleotides are TGTGCCAGCAGTTATACCCTCTCCTACGAGCAGTACTTC. Protein: CASSYTLSYEQYF.

V gene TRBV29-1 combines with J gene TRBJ2-1; 8 bases are shared with TRBD2. Germline assignment: CDR1 SQVTM and CDR2 ANQGSEA. The junction had 8 bases not matched to a gene; V was cut back by 2 bases and J by 8 bases. This CDR3 region has 14 residues. The CDR3 is CSVENPSGSDEQFF. In nucleotides, the CDR3 is TGCAGCGTTGAAAATCCTAGCGGGTCTGATGAGCAGTTCTTC.

The genes are TRBV30 and TRBJ2-1, with 8 bases lining up with TRBD2. J lost 0 bases, V lost 4 bases, and 2 bases had no gene match. The CDR3 is 14 residues long. Germline V gene lookup returns CDR1 GTSNPN and CDR2 SVGIG (reference sequence). The CDR3 DNA reads as TGTGCCTGGAACCGGGGGGGCTCCTACAATGAGCAGTTCTTC. Its protein product is CAWNRGGSYNEQFF.

The chain links TRBV2 to TRBJ1-5, with 9 bases that match TRBD1. The germline CDR1 and CDR2 sequences are SNHLY and FYNNEI. With 6 bases clipped from V and 6 bases from J, the junction kept 9 bases outside the gene matches. This CDR3 comprises 15 residues. CDR3 residues: CASSPGQGWVQPQHF. The CDR3 DNA sequence: TGTGCCAGCAGCCCCGGACAGGGGTGGGTTCAGCCCCAGCATTTT.

This rearrangement joins TRBV7-2 to TRBJ1-2; 7 nucleotides align to TRBD1. The CDR3 spans 13 residues. V gave up 4 bases and J gave up 2 bases; unmatched junction bases: 1. Looked up from germline, CDR1 is SGHTA and CDR2 is FQGNSA. The CDR3 sequence: CASSSTGNYGYTF. Here the CDR3 DNA reads TGTGCCAGCAGCTCGACAGGGAACTATGGCTACACCTTC.

The rearrangement joins TRBV11-2 to TRBJ1-5, with D unclear. The ends were cut back, 0 bases at V and 6 bases at J, with 6 bases in the middle. Germline V gene data show CDR1 as SGHAT and CDR2 as FQNNGV. This CDR3 has 13 amino acids. The CDR3 region is CASSLDPVQPQHF. The CDR3 bases are TGTGCCAGCAGCTTAGACCCAGTTCAGCCCCAGCATTTT.

This clone was seen a handful of times. V usage is TRBV28 and J usage is TRBJ2-2; D could derive from TRBD1 or TRBD2 (7 bases each). The CDR3 length is 15 residues. Germline CDR1 is MDHEN and CDR2 is SYDVKM. Trimming pared 4 bases from V and 4 bases from J, leaving 13 bases between. As DNA, the CDR3 is TGTGCCAGCAGTTCACAGGGGAGGGCCACCGGGGAGCTGTTTTTT. Protein product: CASSSQGRATGELFF.

Concerning this clone itself: This same CDR3 is encoded by further DNA sequences in the sample. The chain couples TRBV2 to TRBJ2-7; 9 positions agree with TRBD1. The V gene's germline CDR1 is SNHLY and CDR2 FYNNEI. V dropped 2 bases and J dropped 5; count of bases not matched to a gene: 7. This CDR3 comprises 15 residues. CDR3 DNA: TGTGCCAGCAGTGAACTGGGGACAGGGACCAACGAGCAGTACTTC. Protein: CASSELGTGTNEQYF. The variable domain in full, completed from reference TRBV2 and TRBJ2-7, reads EPEVTQTPSHQVTQMGQEVILRCVPISNHLYFYWYRQILGQKVEFLVSFYNNEISEKSEIFDDQFSVERPDGSNFTLKIRSTKLEDSAMYFCASSELGTGTNEQYFGPGTRLTVT.

J is TRBJ2-7 and V is TRBV5-1; 11 bases line up with TRBD1. V lost 4 bases and J lost 2; bases outside the gene matches: 14. Looked up from germline, CDR1 is SGHRS and CDR2 is YFSETQ. The CDR3 is 18 residues long. DNA of the CDR3: TGCGCCAGCAGCCAAGGGACAGGGGGTATGGTGGGTACCTACGAGCAGTACTTC. It encodes CASSQGTGGMVGTYEQYF.

The genes are TRBV9 and TRBJ2-7; perhaps TRBD2 as D (6 bases). CDR3 length: 15 residues. Germline loops: CDR1 SGDLS, CDR2 YYNGEE. Trimming removed 4 bases from V and 2 bases from J, with 16 bases in between. Written as DNA, the CDR3 is TGTGCCAGCAGCCCCGCCCACCGGGAGACCTACGAGCAGTACTTC. It is translated as CASSPAHRETYEQYF.

The chain employs TRBV27 and TRBJ1-5; the D gene is possibly TRBD1 (6 bases). From germline, CDR1 is MNHEY and CDR2 SMNVEV (reference sequence). V was trimmed by 6 bases and J by 11 bases, leaving 17 bases between them. The CDR3 totals 13 residues. This CDR3 reads CASRGGGVLAQHF. DNA for the CDR3: TGTGCCAGCAGAGGAGGGGGTGTTCTAGCCCAGCATTTT.

The rearrangement links TRBV5-4 to TRBJ2-5; D may be TRBD2 (7 bases). The CDR3 runs to 15 residues. The V and J ends lost 4 bases and 4 bases respectively, with 17 bases between them. The germline gives CDR1 SGHNT, CDR2 YYREEE (reference sequence). The CDR3 region is CASSLPVGGRETQYF. In nucleotides, the CDR3 is TGTGCCAGCAGCCTCCCAGTGGGGGGGCGAGAGACCCAGTACTTC.

This rearrangement joins TRBV19 to TRBJ1-5, with TRBD1 matching over 7 bases. V trimming: 5 bases; J trimming: 7 bases; junction bases outside the gene matches: 8. There are 14 residues in the CDR3. Germline CDR1 reads LNHDA; CDR2 reads SQIVND (reference sequence). CDR3 nucleotides: TGTGCCAGTAGTTCAAGGACAGGATGGCAGCCCCAGCATTTT. Translating gives CASSSRTGWQPQHF.

The CDR3 DNA sequence: TGTGCCACCCGACAGAGCGGGATCCAAGAGACCCAGTACTTC. It specifies CATRQSGIQETQYF. J is TRBJ2-5 and V is TRBV2, with 7 bases aligning to TRBD2. Germline assignment: CDR1 SNHLY and CDR2 FYNNEI. Losses at the gene ends were 10 bases for V and 1 base for J; bases not matched to a gene: 9. There are 14 residues in the CDR3.

This chain connects TRBV7-2 to TRBJ2-5; 11 nucleotides agree with TRBD2. Germline CDR1 SGHTA, CDR2 FQGNSA. This CDR3 has 14 amino acids. Trimming at V came to 2 bases and at J to 7 bases, leaving 3 bases not matched to a gene. The CDR3 loop reads CASSLIAGGVTQYF. DNA of the CDR3: TGTGCCAGCAGCTTAATAGCGGGAGGGGTGACCCAGTACTTC.

The chain is built from TRBV6-4 and TRBJ2-3; D not resolved. V lost 6 bases and J lost 6, with 16 bases in between. This CDR3 has 14 amino acids. Germline CDR1 is MRHNA and CDR2 is SNTAGT. The CDR3 DNA reads TGTGCCAGCAGAAGAACAGCCACTGGCGATACGCAGTATTTT. Amino acid sequence: CASRRTATGDTQYF.

The chain combines TRBV11-2 with TRBJ2-7; weak D call: TRBD2 (5 bases). Trimming shortened V by 6 bases and J by 7 bases, and 16 bases separated the two germline ends. Germline CDR1 reads SGHAT; CDR2 reads FQNNGV. This CDR3 has 13 residues. CDR3 DNA: TGTGCCAGCAGGCGGAATTCGGGCGGGGAGCAGTACTTC. Translation gives CASRRNSGGEQYF.

V usage is TRBV30 and J usage is TRBJ2-7; D is possibly TRBD1 or TRBD2 (6 bases each). CDR1 is GTSNPN and CDR2 is SVGIG in the germline V gene (reference sequence). CDR3 length: 14 amino acids. The germline V and J ends were trimmed by 1 base and 4 bases, with 14 bases remaining between them. In nucleotides, the CDR3 is TGTGCCTGGAGTGAGGGGGGCGGGAAGTACGAGCAGTACTTC. Translation gives CAWSEGGGKYEQYF.

The chain combines TRBV5-4 with TRBJ2-2; no clear D. The CDR3 loop spans 15 amino acids. The V end lost 0 bases, the J end lost 4 bases, and 10 bases lay between the germline ends. Germline V CDR1 and CDR2: SGHNT, YYREEE (reference sequence). CDR3 nucleotide sequence: TGTGCCAGCAGCTTGGACAACCCAGGCACCGGGGAGCTGTTTTTT. Translated: CASSLDNPGTGELFF.

The chain carries TRBV6-4 and TRBJ2-1; 9 nucleotides line up with TRBD2. The ends lost 3 bases at V and 0 bases at J; junction bases unmatched: 9. Per germline, CDR1 MRHNA and CDR2 SNTAGT. The CDR3 loop spans 18 amino acids. CDR3 coding DNA: TGTGCCAGCAGTGATCATGTAGCGGGGGAAAGCTCCTACAATGAGCAGTTCTTC. This translates into CASSDHVAGESSYNEQFF.

This clone is a singleton in its sample. The chain links TRBV18 to TRBJ1-5; maybe TRBD1 (6 bases). CDR3 length equals 17 residues. Trimming removed 6 bases at V and 5 bases at J, with 23 bases between. Germline loops: CDR1 KGHSH, CDR2 LQKENI. As DNA, the CDR3 is TGTGCCAGCTCGCCGAGCCGGGGGGCAGGCGGCGATCAGCCCCAGCATTTT. This codes for CASSPSRGAGGDQPQHF.

This clone is a singleton in its sample. The V call is TRBV28, the J call TRBJ2-3, with 10 positions matching TRBD2. Germline V CDR1 and CDR2: MDHEN, SYDVKM. The CDR3 sequence is 14 residues long. Germline trimming cut 6 bases from V and 5 bases from J; bases unmatched to any gene: 5. CDR3 DNA sequence: TGTGCCAGCAGCTTAGCGGGAGGAAGAGATACGCAGTATTTT. It yields the protein CASSLAGGRDTQYF.